This TCR beta chain stems from a study of monozygotic twins with inflammatory bowel disease (dated by TCRdb to about 2019). General notes on the study: In total, 30 or so monozygotic twin pairs made up the full study: 19 Danish pairs, all IBD-discordant, plus nine German pairs, of which four were IBD-concordant and five were IBD-discordant. Disease-associated traits were sought mainly through comparisons between IBD patients and their genetically identical healthy co-twins within discordant pairs. Each individual had, on average, about 151 000 unique TCRalpha sequences and 181 000 unique TCRbeta sequences available for analysis.

The protocol used for the library was 5' RACE. Preparation of each TCR library used approximately 4,000 ng of total RNA. For each sample, cDNA was synthesized in eight separate reactions using SMARTScribe reverse transcriptase. During cDNA synthesis, unique molecular identifiers containing a 6-nucleotide sample barcode were introduced by template switching. Amplification of TCRalpha and TCRbeta cDNA involved two nested PCRs of 16 and 9 cycles, and each PCR was followed by bead purification. Before amplification, the cDNA was treated with uracil DNA-glycosylase and purified using the QIAquick PCR purification kit. The second PCR was the step at which Illumina TruSeq-compatible adapters and sample-specific barcodes were added. Library quality and concentration were assessed using TapeStation and Qubit, and about 5 ng of each library was pooled. Pooled libraries were sequenced on an Illumina HiSeq2500 single-index Rapid Run with 2 x 100 bp reads and custom sequencing primers. As for the original processing: MiGEC version 1.2.6 was used for UMI-based consensus assembly, which corrected PCR and sequencing errors. V(D)J alignment, clonotype assembly and CDR3 extraction were performed with MiXCR version 2.1.1. To normalise gene usage, clonotype sharing and MAIT/NKT TCR abundance, the analysis used the top 1000, 10 000 and 20 000 clonotypes per sample. After downsampling to 27 000 UMIs, diversity was calculated as the inverse Simpson index using the vegan R package. Paired Mann-Whitney U tests on discordant twin pairs were used, with Benjamini-Hochberg multiple-testing correction. Once TCRdb had reprocessed the reads, it stored one entry per CDR3 protein sequence and supplied no DNA. Here the V and J calls rest on TCRdb's processing, not on the authors' analysis. This specimen's table enumerates 330,000 or so distinct CDR3 sequences. The ten largest clones take up roughly 2% of the sample.

The CDR3 numbers 15 residues from cysteine through phenylalanine. The record lacks a DNA sequence. The germline V gene sets CDR1 to SGHRS and CDR2 to YFSETQ. Summary of the overall study and its limitations: The results gave no support for a single strong signal or clonotype linked to IBD. Concordant and discordant twins showed no difference in repertoire similarity, possibly because of limited statistical power. IBD patients shared fewer clonotypes with other individuals than healthy twins did, most markedly in patients showing signs of disease activity. Background noise and inter-individual variability may have been introduced into the repertoires by the differing immunosuppressive treatments among patients. The analysis was unable to tell different T cell subtypes apart. IBD patients had lower TCRbeta repertoire diversity, measured by the inverse Simpson index, than their healthy co-twins.

As regards this clonotype: Its target antigen remains unknown.

From each donor, an approximately 2.5 ml peripheral blood sample was collected into PAXgene tubes and kept at -80 degrees C. Without any T cell sorting, total RNA was extracted from whole blood using the PAXgene blood miRNA kit on an automated QIAcube. Deep TCRalpha and TCRbeta repertoire profiling with unique molecular barcoding was performed on peripheral blood of monozygotic twin pairs concordant or discordant for inflammatory bowel disease. Smoking habits were recorded for all twin pairs, and each individual was classified as a current, former or never smoker. The sequenced sample consisted of blood. The clonotype was recovered from a human donor with ulcerative colitis or Crohn's disease, or a healthy co-twin of an affected twin (not recorded which). This chain joins TRBV5-1 to TRBJ2-5; absent DNA, TCRdb's TRBD2 call cannot be checked. The CDR3 region has the sequence CASSLLGGPQETQYF.